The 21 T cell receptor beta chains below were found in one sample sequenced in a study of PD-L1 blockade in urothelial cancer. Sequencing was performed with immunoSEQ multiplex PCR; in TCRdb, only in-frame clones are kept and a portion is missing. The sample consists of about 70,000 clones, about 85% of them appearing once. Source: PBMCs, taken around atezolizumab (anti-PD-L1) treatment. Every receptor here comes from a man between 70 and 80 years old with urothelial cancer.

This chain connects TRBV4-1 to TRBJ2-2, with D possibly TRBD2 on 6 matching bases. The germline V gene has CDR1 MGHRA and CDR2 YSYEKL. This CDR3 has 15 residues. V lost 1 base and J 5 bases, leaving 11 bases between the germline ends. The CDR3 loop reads CASSQVGAGTGELFF. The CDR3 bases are TGCGCCAGCAGCCAAGTCGGGGCGGGGACCGGGGAGCTGTTTTTT.

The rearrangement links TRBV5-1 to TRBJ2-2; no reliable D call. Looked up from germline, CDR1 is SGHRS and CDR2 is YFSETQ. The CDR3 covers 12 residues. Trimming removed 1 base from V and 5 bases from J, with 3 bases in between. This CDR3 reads CASSLTTGELFF. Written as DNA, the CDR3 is TGCGCCAGCAGCTTGACTACCGGGGAGCTGTTTTTT.

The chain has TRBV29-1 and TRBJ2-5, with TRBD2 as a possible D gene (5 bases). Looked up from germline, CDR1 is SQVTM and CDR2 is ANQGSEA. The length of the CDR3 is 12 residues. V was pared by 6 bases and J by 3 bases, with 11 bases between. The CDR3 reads CSVGLAEETQYF. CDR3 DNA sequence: TGCAGCGTCGGGCTAGCAGAAGAGACCCAGTACTTC.

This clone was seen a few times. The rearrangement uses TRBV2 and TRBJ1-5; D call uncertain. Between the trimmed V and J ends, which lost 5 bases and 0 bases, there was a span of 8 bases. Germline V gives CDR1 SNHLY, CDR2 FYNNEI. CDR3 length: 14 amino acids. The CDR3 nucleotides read TGTGCCAGCAGTCTAGAACATAGCAATCAGCCCCAGCATTTT. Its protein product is CASSLEHSNQPQHF.

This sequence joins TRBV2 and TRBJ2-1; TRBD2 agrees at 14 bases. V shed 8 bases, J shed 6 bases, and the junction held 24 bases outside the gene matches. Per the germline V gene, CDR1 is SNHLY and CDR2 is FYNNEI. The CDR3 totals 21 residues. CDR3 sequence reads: CASFWDRVWTSGRQGFNEQFF. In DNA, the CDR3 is TGTGCCAGCTTCTGGGACAGGGTATGGACTAGCGGGAGGCAGGGGTTCAATGAGCAGTTCTTC.

CDR3 in amino acids: CASSLWNRPNEKLFF. The CDR3 region has the DNA TGTGCCAGCAGTTTATGGAACAGACCTAATGAAAAACTGTTTTTT. V gene TRBV27 combines with J gene TRBJ1-4; D is unresolved. CDR1 is MNHEY and CDR2 is SMNVEV in the germline V gene (reference sequence). The CDR3 is 15 amino acids. The V gene lost 1 base and the J gene lost 3 bases, with 9 bases spanning the gap. The full variable domain, its missing parts supplied by reference TRBV27 and TRBJ1-4, is EAQVTQNPRYLITVTGKKLTVTCSQNMNHEYMSWYRQDPGLGLRQIYYSMNVEVTDKGDVPEGYKVSRKEKRNFPLILESPSPNQTSLYFCASSLWNRPNEKLFFGSGTQLSVL.

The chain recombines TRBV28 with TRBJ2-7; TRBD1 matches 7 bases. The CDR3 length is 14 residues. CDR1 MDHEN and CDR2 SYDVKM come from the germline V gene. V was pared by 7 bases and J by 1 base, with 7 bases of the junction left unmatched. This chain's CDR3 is CASIPDRESYEQYF. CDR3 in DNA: TGTGCCAGCATCCCAGACAGGGAATCCTACGAGCAGTACTTC.

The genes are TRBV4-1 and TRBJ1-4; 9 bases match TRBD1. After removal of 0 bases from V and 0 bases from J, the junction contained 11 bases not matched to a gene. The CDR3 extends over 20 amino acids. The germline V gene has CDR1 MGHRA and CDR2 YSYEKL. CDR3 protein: CASSQDWPAGQGATNEKLFF. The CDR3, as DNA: TGCGCCAGCAGCCAAGATTGGCCTGCGGGACAGGGTGCAACTAATGAAAAACTGTTTTTT.

This chain's CDR3 is CASSPEGGRGTKTIYF. DNA for the CDR3: TGTGCCAGCAGCCCCGAGGGAGGGCGAGGAACGAAGACCATATATTTT. V and J are TRBV7-9 and TRBJ1-3; D remains unclear. Germline V gene data show CDR1 as SEHNR and CDR2 as FQNEAQ (reference sequence). V shed 5 bases and J shed 10 bases, with 24 bases lying between them. The CDR3 has 16 residues. Based on the CDR3 plus reference TRBV7-9 and TRBJ1-3, the full variable domain is DTGVSQNPRHKITKRGQNVTFRCDPISEHNRLYWYRQTLGQGPEFLTYFQNEAQLEKSRLLSDRFSAERPKGSFSTLEIQRTEQGDSAMYLCASSPEGGRGTKTIYFGEGSWLTVV.

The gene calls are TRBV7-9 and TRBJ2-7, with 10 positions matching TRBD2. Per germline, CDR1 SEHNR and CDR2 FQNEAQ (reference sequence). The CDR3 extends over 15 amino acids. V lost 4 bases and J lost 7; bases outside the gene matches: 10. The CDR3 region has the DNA TGTGCCAGCAGCTCTAGCGGGAGTATTTCAGGGGAGCAGTACTTC. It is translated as CASSSSGSISGEQYF.

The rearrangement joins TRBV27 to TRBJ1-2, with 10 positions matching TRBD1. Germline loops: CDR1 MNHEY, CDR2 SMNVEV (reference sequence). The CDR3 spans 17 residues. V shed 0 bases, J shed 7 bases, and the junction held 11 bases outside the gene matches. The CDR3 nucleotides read TGTGCCAGCAGTTTATCTCCAACGGGACAGGGGACGACTGGCTACACCTTC. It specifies CASSLSPTGQGTTGYTF.

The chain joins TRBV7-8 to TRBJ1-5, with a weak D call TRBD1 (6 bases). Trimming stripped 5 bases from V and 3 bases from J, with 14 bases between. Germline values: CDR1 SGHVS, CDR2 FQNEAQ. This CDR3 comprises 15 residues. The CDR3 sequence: CASSGEGGSNQPQHF. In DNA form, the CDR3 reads TGTGCCAGCAGCGGGGAGGGGGGTTCCAATCAGCCCCAGCATTTT.

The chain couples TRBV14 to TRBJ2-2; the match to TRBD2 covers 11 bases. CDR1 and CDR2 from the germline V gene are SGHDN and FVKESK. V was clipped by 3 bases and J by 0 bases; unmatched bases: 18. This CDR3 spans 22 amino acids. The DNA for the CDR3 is TGTGCCAGCAGCCAGCTCCCCGGTGGGACTAGCGGTTTTAGTCCGAACACCGGGGAGCTGTTTTTT. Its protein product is CASSQLPGGTSGFSPNTGELFF. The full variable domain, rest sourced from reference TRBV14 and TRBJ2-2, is EAGVTQFPSHSVIEKGQTVTLRCDPISGHDNLYWYRRVMGKEIKFLLHFVKESKQDESGMPNNRFLAERTGGTYSTLKVQPAELEDSGVYFCASSQLPGGTSGFSPNTGELFFGEGSRLTVL.

CDR3 in DNA: TGTGCTAGTGGTTTGGTAGGGCCTAGCGCGAGCTCCTACGAGCAGTACTTC. Amino acid sequence: CASGLVGPSASSYEQYF. J is TRBJ2-7 and V is TRBV12-5, with D maybe TRBD2 (6 bases). V shed 0 bases and J shed 0 bases, with 15 bases lying between them. The CDR3 sequence is 17 residues long. Germline-derived CDR1 and CDR2 are LGHNT and FRNRAP.

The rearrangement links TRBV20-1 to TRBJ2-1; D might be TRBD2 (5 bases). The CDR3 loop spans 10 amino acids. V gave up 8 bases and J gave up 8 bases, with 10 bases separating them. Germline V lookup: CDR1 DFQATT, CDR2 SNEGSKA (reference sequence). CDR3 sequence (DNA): TGCAGTCGGGGTAGAGATGAGCAGTTCTTC. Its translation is CSRGRDEQFF.

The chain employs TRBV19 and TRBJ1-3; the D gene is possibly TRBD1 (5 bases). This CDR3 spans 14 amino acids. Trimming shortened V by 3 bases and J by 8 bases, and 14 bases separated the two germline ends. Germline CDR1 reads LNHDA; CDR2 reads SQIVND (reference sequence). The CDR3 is CASSIPGGGDTIYF. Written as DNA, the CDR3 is TGTGCCAGTAGTATCCCTGGCGGAGGGGACACCATATATTTT.

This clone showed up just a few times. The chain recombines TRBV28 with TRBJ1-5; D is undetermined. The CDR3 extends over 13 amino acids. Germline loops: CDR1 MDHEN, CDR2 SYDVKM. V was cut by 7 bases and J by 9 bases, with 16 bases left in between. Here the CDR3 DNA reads TGTGCCAGCATTTCAGGCCCTTTAGGGCCCCAGCATTTT. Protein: CASISGPLGPQHF.

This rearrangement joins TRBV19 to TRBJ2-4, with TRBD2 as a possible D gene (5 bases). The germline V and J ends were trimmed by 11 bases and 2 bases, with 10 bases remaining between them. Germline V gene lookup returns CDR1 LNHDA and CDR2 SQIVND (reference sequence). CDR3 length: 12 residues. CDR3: CAVLVPKNIQYF. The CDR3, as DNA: TGTGCCGTACTAGTTCCCAAAAACATTCAGTACTTC.

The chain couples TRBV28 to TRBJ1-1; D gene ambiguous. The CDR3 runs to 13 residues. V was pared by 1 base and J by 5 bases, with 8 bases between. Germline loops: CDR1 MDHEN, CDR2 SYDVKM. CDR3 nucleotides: TGTGCCAGCAGTTTATCCCTAATTACTGAAGCTTTCTTT. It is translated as CASSLSLITEAFF.

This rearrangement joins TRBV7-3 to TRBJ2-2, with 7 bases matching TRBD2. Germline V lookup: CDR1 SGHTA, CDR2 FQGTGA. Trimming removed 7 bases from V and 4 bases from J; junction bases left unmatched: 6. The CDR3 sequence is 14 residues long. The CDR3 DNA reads TGTGCCAGCAAGGCGGGAGAAGGCACCGGGGAGCTGTTTTTT. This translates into CASKAGEGTGELFF. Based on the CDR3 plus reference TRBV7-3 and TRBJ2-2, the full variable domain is GAGVSQTPSNKVTEKGKYVELRCDPISGHTALYWYRQSLGQGPEFLIYFQGTGAADDSGLPNDRFFAVRPEGSVSTLKIQRTERGDSAVYLCASKAGEGTGELFFGEGSRLTVL.

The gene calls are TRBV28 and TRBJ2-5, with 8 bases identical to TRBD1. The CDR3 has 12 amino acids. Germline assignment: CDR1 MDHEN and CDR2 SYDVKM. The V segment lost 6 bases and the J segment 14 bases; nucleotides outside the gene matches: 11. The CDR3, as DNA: TGTGCCAGCAGAAAGGCTTCGGACAGGGCATACTTC. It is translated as CASRKASDRAYF.